A single sample is the source of the 29 T cell receptor beta chains below, sequenced in a study of T cell repertoires in cytomegalovirus infection (dated by TCRdb to between 2018 and 2020). The listed sequencing device is Illumina HiSeq 1500. The public reads were reanalyzed by TCRdb: fastp trimming at Q25, MiXCR alignment, in-frame beta chains only. Rows merge per CDR3 protein into single entries with the most common DNA and genes. The sample data list 740,000 or so distinct CDR3 sequences, and 35% to 40% of these were observed just once. 2.8% of the sample belongs to the ten largest clones. Sample: PBMCs. These receptors came from a human donor in good health (CMV status not recorded). Some clones in this sample may be carry-over from other donors' samples.

Many counts were recorded for this clonotype. The chain is built from TRBV7-2 and TRBJ2-7; the D call may be TRBD1 or TRBD2 (5 bases each). The germline CDR1 and CDR2 sequences are SGHTA and FQGNSA. V dropped 1 base and J dropped 0 bases, with 13 bases sitting between them. The CDR3 length is 16 residues. The CDR3 DNA is TGTGCCAGCAGCTTAGTCTCAGGGACCGGCTCCTACGAGCAGTACTTC. Amino acids: CASSLVSGTGSYEQYF.

This clonotype showed up many times. The V gene is TRBV7-8, the J gene TRBJ1-5, with 7 bases matching TRBD1. CDR1 is SGHVS, CDR2 FQNEAQ, per germline. V lost 5 bases, J lost 6 bases, and 7 bases stayed unmatched. This CDR3 is built from 14 residues. CDR3 DNA sequence: TGTGCCAGCAGCCTAACAGGGGAGGGTCAGCCCCAGCATTTT. Translation gives CASSLTGEGQPQHF.

This clonotype was picked up one time. V is TRBV10-2 and J is TRBJ2-7, with TRBD1 matching 9 bases. The CDR3 loop spans 15 amino acids. The germline CDR1 and CDR2 sequences are WSHSY and SAAADI. V was clipped by 6 bases and J by 6 bases; unmatched bases: 12. CDR3: CASRLETGTGSEQYF. In DNA, the CDR3 is TGCGCCAGCAGACTTGAAACCGGGACAGGGTCCGAGCAGTACTTC.

In this sample, this clonotype turned up a few times. V usage is TRBV12-3 or TRBV12-4 and J usage is TRBJ1-1; D ambiguous. The V end was cut by 8 bases, the J end by 6 bases, with 13 bases between. The CDR3 totals 12 residues. The CDR3 nucleotides read TGTGCCAGCGGAGGCGGGCCGGCTGAAGCTTTCTTT. This codes for CASGGGPAEAFF.

V is TRBV28 and J is TRBJ1-5, with a possible D match to TRBD1 (5 bases). CDR1 MDHEN and CDR2 SYDVKM come from the germline V gene. This CDR3 contains 13 residues. V lost 9 bases, J lost 10 bases, and 19 bases lay in between. The CDR3 spells CASRGSLIGPQHF. The CDR3, as DNA: TGTGCCAGTCGGGGCTCGTTAATTGGACCCCAGCATTTT. Full variable domain (missing parts from reference TRBV28 and TRBJ1-5): DVKVTQSSRYLVKRTGEKVFLECVQDMDHENMFWYRQDPGLGLRLIYFSYDVKMKEKGDIPEGYSVSREKKERFSLILESASTNQTSMYLCASRGSLIGPQHFGDGTRLSIL.

J is TRBJ1-4 and V is TRBV28; tentatively, D is TRBD1 (6 bases). Germline V CDR1 and CDR2: MDHEN, SYDVKM. CDR3 size: 15 residues. V was clipped by 1 base and J by 5 bases, with 11 bases between them. CDR3 amino acids: CASSLLGGGNEKLFF. The CDR3 coding sequence is TGTGCCAGCAGTTTATTGGGGGGCGGGAATGAAAAACTGTTTTTT.

The chain has TRBV6-6 and TRBJ1-5; 11 nucleotides line up with TRBD1. The CDR3 length is 18 residues. Germline V gene lookup returns CDR1 MNHNY and CDR2 SVGAGI (reference sequence). After removal of 0 bases from V and 5 bases from J, the junction contained 9 bases not matched to a gene. The CDR3 region is CASSYSIPGQGGDQPQHF. The CDR3, as DNA: TGTGCCAGCAGTTACTCAATACCGGGACAGGGGGGGGATCAGCCCCAGCATTTT.

The chain carries TRBV23-1 and TRBJ1-5; D possibly corresponds to TRBD1 (5 bases). TRBV23-1 is identified as an open reading frame with a role that is uncertain. This CDR3 has 20 amino acids. V lost 0 bases and J 7 bases, leaving 28 bases between the germline ends. CDR3 sequence (DNA): TGCGCCAGCAGTCAATCACGTCTAGACAAGGGGACCGCCGGGGGGCAGCCCCAGCATTTT. It is translated as CASSQSRLDKGTAGGQPQHF.

V is TRBV28 and J is TRBJ1-6; D ambiguous. This CDR3 is built from 13 residues. V was pared by 9 bases and J by 9 bases, with 15 bases between. Germline loops: CDR1 MDHEN, CDR2 SYDVKM. DNA of the CDR3: TGTGCCAGTGGTGGAGGGAGAGGTTCACCCCTCCACTTT. Its translation is CASGGGRGSPLHF.

This chain connects TRBV2 to TRBJ1-2; TRBD1 might be the D (5 bases). This CDR3 comprises 13 residues. Trimming left V 7 bases short and J 2 bases short, with 11 bases between. Germline assignment: CDR1 SNHLY and CDR2 FYNNEI. CDR3 region: CASKGQGNYGYTF. CDR3 DNA sequence: TGTGCCAGCAAGGGCCAGGGAAACTATGGCTACACCTTC.

The chain links TRBV7-6 to TRBJ1-4; a possible D gene is TRBD1 (5 bases). Germline lookup yields CDR1 SGHVS and CDR2 FNYEAQ. The CDR3 loop spans 20 amino acids. Trimming shortened V by 5 bases and J by 0 bases, and 25 bases separated the two germline ends. The CDR3 DNA reads TGTGCCAGCAGCCCAACCCCCGCAGGGTCTAGGCTTGCAACTAATGAAAAACTGTTTTTT. Translated: CASSPTPAGSRLATNEKLFF.

V is TRBV7-3 and J is TRBJ2-1; 7 nucleotides agree with TRBD2. The CDR3 totals 15 residues. With V trimmed by 0 bases and J by 7 bases, 6 bases remained unmatched. CDR1 and CDR2 (germline): SGHTA, FQGTGA. This CDR3 reads CASSLTGGVVNEQFF. CDR3 DNA: TGTGCCAGCAGCTTAACGGGGGGGGTCGTAAATGAGCAGTTCTTC.

J is TRBJ2-3 and V is TRBV27; D perhaps matches TRBD1 (6 bases). The germline V gene has CDR1 MNHEY and CDR2 SMNVEV (reference sequence). V was pared by 3 bases and J by 4 bases, with 11 bases between. The CDR3 totals 14 residues. The chain's CDR3 is CASSFFNRADTQYF. Here the CDR3 DNA reads TGTGCCAGCAGTTTCTTCAACAGGGCAGATACGCAGTATTTT.

This clonotype was detected many times. The rearrangement uses TRBV7-8 and TRBJ2-1, with 8 bases lining up with TRBD1. The germline gives CDR1 SGHVS, CDR2 FQNEAQ. Unmatched junction bases numbered 3, after V lost 5 bases and J lost 6 bases. The CDR3 consists of 13 residues. The CDR3 loop is CASSRQGANEQFF. For the CDR3, the DNA is TGTGCCAGCAGCAGGCAGGGGGCCAATGAGCAGTTCTTC. The full variable domain, its missing parts supplied by reference TRBV7-8 and TRBJ2-1, is GAGVSQSPRYKVAKRGQDVALRCDPISGHVSLFWYQQALGQGPEFLTYFQNEAQLDKSGLPSDRFFAERPEGSVSTLKIQRTQQEDSAVYLCASSRQGANEQFFGPGTRLTVL.

The gene calls are TRBV11-2 and TRBJ2-1; TRBD1 or TRBD2 may be the D gene (5 bases each). There are 15 residues in the CDR3. V lost 2 bases and J lost 2, with 10 bases in between. Germline assignment: CDR1 SGHAT and CDR2 FQNNGV. This chain's CDR3 is CASSLLGPPYNEQFF. The DNA of the CDR3 is TGTGCCAGCAGCTTACTGGGACCCCCCTACAATGAGCAGTTCTTC.

The table lists this clonotype with a few counts. A junction end diverges from the germline sequence, so it may reflect a read error. The genes are TRBV6-6 and TRBJ2-2; 8 nucleotides line up with TRBD2. The CDR3 sequence is 12 residues long. CDR1 MNHNY and CDR2 SVGAGI come from the germline V gene (reference sequence). The CDR3 bases are TGTGCCAGCAGTTACTTCGGGGGGGAACTGTTTTTT. Amino acid sequence: CASSYFGGELFF.

This chain links TRBV28 with TRBJ1-6; tentative D call: TRBD1 (5 bases). The CDR3 is 16 residues long. Germline V gene lookup returns CDR1 MDHEN and CDR2 SYDVKM. V lost 4 bases and J 7 bases, leaving 17 bases between the germline ends. In nucleotides, the CDR3 is TGTGCCAGCAGTTCCCCGGGCCTGGGACCAAATTCACCCCTCCACTTT. Translated, it gives CASSSPGLGPNSPLHF.

This clonotype occurred a few times. This chain connects TRBV27 to TRBJ2-5, with 7 bases matching TRBD2. Germline assignment: CDR1 MNHEY and CDR2 SMNVEV (reference sequence). The CDR3 is made up of 15 amino acids. V shed 5 bases, J shed 0 bases, and the junction held 6 bases outside the gene matches. As DNA, the CDR3 is TGTGCCAGCAGTCGCCTAGCGGACTACCAAGAGACCCAGTACTTC. Amino acid sequence: CASSRLADYQETQYF.

This clonotype was found many times. The rearrangement links TRBV11-2 to TRBJ1-1, with TRBD1 identical over 7 bases. The CDR3 loop spans 14 amino acids. Looked up from germline, CDR1 is SGHAT and CDR2 is FQNNGV. V was pared by 1 base and J by 6 bases, with 5 bases of the junction left unmatched. The CDR3 region is CASSLVQGVAEAFF. In nucleotides, the CDR3 is TGTGCCAGCAGCTTAGTTCAGGGGGTCGCTGAAGCTTTCTTT.

This clonotype was seen just once. The chain carries TRBV19 and TRBJ1-1, with D possibly being TRBD1 (6 bases). The germline gives CDR1 LNHDA, CDR2 SQIVND (reference sequence). The CDR3 extends over 16 amino acids. V lost 4 bases and J 1 base, leaving 16 bases between the germline ends. DNA of the CDR3: TGTGCCAGTAGTACCATTCGGACAGTTACGAACACTGAAGCTTTCTTT. Translating gives CASSTIRTVTNTEAFF.

This CDR3 is CASGRTGGTEAFF. CDR3 coding DNA: TGTGCCAGCGGGAGGACAGGAGGGACTGAAGCTTTCTTT. V is TRBV25-1 and J is TRBJ1-1; 7 nucleotides match TRBD1. The length of the CDR3 is 13 residues. The ends lost 8 bases at V and 5 bases at J; junction bases unmatched: 8. The germline V gene encodes CDR1 MGHDK and CDR2 SYGVNS.

The chain employs TRBV6-2 or TRBV6-3 and TRBJ2-1, with 10 positions matching TRBD2. The CDR3 runs 15 residues. CDR1 is MNHEY, CDR2 SVGEGT, per germline. Trimming took 3 bases from V and 9 from J; bases not matched to a gene: 8. DNA for the CDR3: TGTGCCAGCAGTTATCTAGCGGGAGCCTTCGGTGAGCAGTTCTTC. It translates to CASSYLAGAFGEQFF.

The table lists this clonotype with many counts. J is TRBJ2-1 and V is TRBV11-2; 12 bases are a match to TRBD2. This CDR3 region has 16 residues. The germline CDR1 and CDR2 sequences are SGHAT and FQNNGV. J was trimmed by 7 bases and V by 1 base; bases with no gene match: 5. The CDR3 DNA reads as TGTGCCAGCAGCTTAGTTAGGACTAGCGGGATAAATGAGCAGTTCTTC. Protein product: CASSLVRTSGINEQFF.

This clonotype was seen a handful of times. The gene calls are TRBV11-1 and TRBJ2-2; D unresolved. The ends were cut back, 6 bases at V and 0 bases at J, with 8 bases in the middle. This CDR3 spans 14 amino acids. Germline V gene data show CDR1 as SGHAT and CDR2 as FQDESV (reference sequence). The CDR3 spells CASRMIANTGELFF. The CDR3 DNA reads as TGTGCCAGCAGAATGATCGCGAACACCGGGGAGCTGTTTTTT.

The chain uses TRBV19 and TRBJ2-1; D unresolved. The CDR3 sequence is 16 residues long. V shed 1 base and J shed 1 base, with 11 bases lying between them. In germline, CDR1 is LNHDA, CDR2 SQIVND (reference sequence). The CDR3 reads CASSIGTATSYNEQFF. CDR3 coding DNA: TGTGCCAGTAGTATAGGGACCGCCACTTCCTACAATGAGCAGTTCTTC.

The J gene is TRBJ2-7, the V gene TRBV6-1; no clear D. The CDR3 length is 14 residues. Germline V gives CDR1 MNHNS, CDR2 SASEGT. The V end was cut by 2 bases, the J end by 1 base, with 9 bases between. CDR3: CASSELGYSYEQYF. CDR3 in DNA: TGTGCCAGCAGTGAACTGGGCTATTCCTACGAGCAGTACTTC.

This clonotype was seen a few times. This rearrangement joins TRBV15 to TRBJ2-5, with D unclear. Per germline, CDR1 LNHNV and CDR2 YYDKDF (reference sequence). Trimming shortened V by 1 base and J by 7 bases, and 19 bases separated the two germline ends. The CDR3 has 16 residues. CDR3: CATSRGFDRWAGTQYF. In DNA form, the CDR3 reads TGTGCCACCAGCAGAGGGTTCGACCGATGGGCTGGGACCCAGTACTTC.

The chain joins TRBV7-6 to TRBJ1-1, with a tentative D call TRBD1 (5 bases). Trimming took 2 bases from V and 3 from J, leaving 10 bases between them. Germline V lookup: CDR1 SGHVS, CDR2 FNYEAQ. The CDR3 has 14 residues. CDR3 protein: CASSLSGLHTEAFF. CDR3 bases: TGTGCCAGCAGCTTATCAGGGCTACACACTGAAGCTTTCTTT.

This CDR3 is CASSLSLSGGRTDTQYF. Here the CDR3 DNA reads TGCGCCAGCAGCTTGAGTCTCTCGGGGGGCCGCACAGATACGCAGTATTTT. The chain uses TRBV5-1 and TRBJ2-3; TRBD2 might be the D (7 bases). This CDR3 region has 17 residues. Trimming pared 1 base from V and 1 base from J, leaving 16 bases between. The germline gives CDR1 SGHRS, CDR2 YFSETQ.